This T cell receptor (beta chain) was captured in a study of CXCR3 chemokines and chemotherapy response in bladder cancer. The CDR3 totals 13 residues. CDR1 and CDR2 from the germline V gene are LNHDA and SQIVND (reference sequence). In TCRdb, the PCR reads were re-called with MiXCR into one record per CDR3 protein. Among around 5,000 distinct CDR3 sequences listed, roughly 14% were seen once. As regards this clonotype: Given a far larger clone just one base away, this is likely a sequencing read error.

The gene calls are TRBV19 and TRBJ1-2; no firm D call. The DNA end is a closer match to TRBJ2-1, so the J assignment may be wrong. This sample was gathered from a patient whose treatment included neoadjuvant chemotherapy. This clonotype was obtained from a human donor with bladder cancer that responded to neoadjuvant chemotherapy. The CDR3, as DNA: TGTGCCAGTAGTATGCAAGGTAGTAAAGAGCAGTTCTTC. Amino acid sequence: CASSMQGSKEQFF.